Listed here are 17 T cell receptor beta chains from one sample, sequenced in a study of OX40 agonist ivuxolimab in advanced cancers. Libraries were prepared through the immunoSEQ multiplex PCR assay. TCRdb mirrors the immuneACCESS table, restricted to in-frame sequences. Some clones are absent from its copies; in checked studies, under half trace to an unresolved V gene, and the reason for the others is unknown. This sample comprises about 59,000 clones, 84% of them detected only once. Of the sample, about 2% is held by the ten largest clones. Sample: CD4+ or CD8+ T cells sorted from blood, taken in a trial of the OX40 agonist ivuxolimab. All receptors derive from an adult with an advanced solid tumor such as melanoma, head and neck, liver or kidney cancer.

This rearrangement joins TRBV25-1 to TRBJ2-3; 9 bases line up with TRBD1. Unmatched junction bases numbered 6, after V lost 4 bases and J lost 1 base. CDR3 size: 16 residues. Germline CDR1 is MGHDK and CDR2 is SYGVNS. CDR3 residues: CASSGPRTGGTDTQYF. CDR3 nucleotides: TGTGCCAGCAGTGGGCCCCGGACAGGGGGCACAGATACGCAGTATTTT.

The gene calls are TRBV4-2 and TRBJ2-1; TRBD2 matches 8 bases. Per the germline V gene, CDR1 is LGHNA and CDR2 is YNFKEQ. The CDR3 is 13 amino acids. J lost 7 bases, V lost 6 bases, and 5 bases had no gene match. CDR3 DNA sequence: TGTGCCAGCAGTCCGGGAGGGACGAATGAGCAGTTCTTC. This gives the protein CASSPGGTNEQFF.

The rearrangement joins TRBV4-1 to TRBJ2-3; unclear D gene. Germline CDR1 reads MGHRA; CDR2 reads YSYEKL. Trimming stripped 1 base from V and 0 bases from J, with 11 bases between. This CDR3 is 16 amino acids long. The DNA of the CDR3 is TGCGCCAGCAGCCAAGTGTTCAGAGCTAGCACAGATACGCAGTATTTT. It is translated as CASSQVFRASTDTQYF.

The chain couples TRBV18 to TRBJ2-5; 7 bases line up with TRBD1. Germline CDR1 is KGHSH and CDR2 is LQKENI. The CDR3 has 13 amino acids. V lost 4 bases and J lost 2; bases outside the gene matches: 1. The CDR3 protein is CASSRGQQETQYF. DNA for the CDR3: TGTGCCAGCTCACGGGGACAGCAAGAGACCCAGTACTTC.

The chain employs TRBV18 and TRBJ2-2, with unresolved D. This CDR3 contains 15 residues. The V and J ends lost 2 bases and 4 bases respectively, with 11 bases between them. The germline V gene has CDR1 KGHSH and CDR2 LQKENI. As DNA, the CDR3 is TGTGCCAGCTCACCATGGACCCCGGGCACCGGGGAGCTGTTTTTT. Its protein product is CASSPWTPGTGELFF.

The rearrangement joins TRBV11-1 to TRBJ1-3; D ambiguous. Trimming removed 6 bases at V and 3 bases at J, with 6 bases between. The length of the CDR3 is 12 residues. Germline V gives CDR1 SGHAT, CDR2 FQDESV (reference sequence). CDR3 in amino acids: CASSYLGNTIYF. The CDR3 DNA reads TGTGCCAGCAGTTACCTTGGAAACACCATATATTTT.

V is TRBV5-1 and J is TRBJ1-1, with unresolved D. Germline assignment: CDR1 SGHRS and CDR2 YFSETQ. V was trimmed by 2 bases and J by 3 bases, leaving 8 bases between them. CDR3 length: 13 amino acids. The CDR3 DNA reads TGCGCCAGCAGCTTTGACGGGGACACTGAAGCTTTCTTT. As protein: CASSFDGDTEAFF.

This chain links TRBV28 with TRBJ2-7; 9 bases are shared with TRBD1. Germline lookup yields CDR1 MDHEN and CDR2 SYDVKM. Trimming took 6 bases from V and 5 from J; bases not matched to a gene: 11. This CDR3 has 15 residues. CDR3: CASSTWTGALDEQYF. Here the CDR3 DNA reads TGTGCCAGCAGCACGTGGACAGGGGCTTTGGACGAGCAGTACTTC. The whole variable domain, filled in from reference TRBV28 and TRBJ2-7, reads DVKVTQSSRYLVKRTGEKVFLECVQDMDHENMFWYRQDPGLGLRLIYFSYDVKMKEKGDIPEGYSVSREKKERFSLILESASTNQTSMYLCASSTWTGALDEQYFGPGTRLTVT.

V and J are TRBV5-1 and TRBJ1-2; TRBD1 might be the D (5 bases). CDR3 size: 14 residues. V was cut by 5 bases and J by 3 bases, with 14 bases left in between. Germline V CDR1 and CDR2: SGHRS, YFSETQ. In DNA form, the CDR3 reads TGCGCCAGCAGTCAGGGACCGAGGGACTATGGCTACACCTTC. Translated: CASSQGPRDYGYTF.

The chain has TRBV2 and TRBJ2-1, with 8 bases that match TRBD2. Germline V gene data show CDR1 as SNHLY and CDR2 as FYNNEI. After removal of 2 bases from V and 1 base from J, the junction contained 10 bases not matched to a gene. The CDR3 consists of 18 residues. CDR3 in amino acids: CASSERVAGWGSYNEQFF. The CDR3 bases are TGTGCCAGCAGTGAAAGGGTAGCGGGATGGGGGTCCTACAATGAGCAGTTCTTC.

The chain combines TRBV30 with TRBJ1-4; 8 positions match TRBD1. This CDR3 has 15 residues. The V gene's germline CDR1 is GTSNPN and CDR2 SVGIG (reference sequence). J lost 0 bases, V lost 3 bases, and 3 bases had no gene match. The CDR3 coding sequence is TGTGCCTGGAGACCACAGGGGGCAACTAATGAAAAACTGTTTTTT. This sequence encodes CAWRPQGATNEKLFF. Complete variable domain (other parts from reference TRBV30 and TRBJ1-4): SQTIHQWPATLVQPVGSPLSLECTVEGTSNPNLYWYRQAAGRGLQLLFYSVGIGQISSEVPQNLSASRPQDRQFILSSKKLLLSDSGFYLCAWRPQGATNEKLFFGSGTQLSVL.

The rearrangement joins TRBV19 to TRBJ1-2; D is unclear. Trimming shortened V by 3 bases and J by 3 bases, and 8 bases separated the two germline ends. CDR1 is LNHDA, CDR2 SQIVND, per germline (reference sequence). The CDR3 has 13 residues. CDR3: CASSIRSDYGYTF. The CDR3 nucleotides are TGTGCCAGTAGTATCCGCTCGGACTATGGCTACACCTTC.

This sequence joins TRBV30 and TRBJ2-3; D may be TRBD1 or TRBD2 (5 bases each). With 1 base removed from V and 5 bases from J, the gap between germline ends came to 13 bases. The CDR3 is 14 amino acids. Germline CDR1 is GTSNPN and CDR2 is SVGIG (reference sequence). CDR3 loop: CAWSGGRWGDTQYF. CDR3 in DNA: TGTGCCTGGAGTGGGGGACGGTGGGGAGATACGCAGTATTTT.

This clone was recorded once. The CDR3 sequence is CASSFFPNSRRGTQYF. The CDR3 DNA is TGTGCCAGCAGCTTCTTTCCTAACTCGCGTCGAGGGACCCAGTACTTC. The chain links TRBV7-2 to TRBJ2-5; D call uncertain. The ends were cut back, 3 bases at V and 7 bases at J, with 21 bases in the middle. The CDR3 runs to 16 residues. Looked up from germline, CDR1 is SGHTA and CDR2 is FQGNSA.

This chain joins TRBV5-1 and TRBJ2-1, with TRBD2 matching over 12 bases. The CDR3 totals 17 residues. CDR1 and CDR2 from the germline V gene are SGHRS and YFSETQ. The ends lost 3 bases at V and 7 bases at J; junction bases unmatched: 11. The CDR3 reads CASSWTPSGRATNEQFF. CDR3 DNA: TGCGCCAGCAGCTGGACCCCTAGCGGGAGGGCCACGAATGAGCAGTTCTTC.

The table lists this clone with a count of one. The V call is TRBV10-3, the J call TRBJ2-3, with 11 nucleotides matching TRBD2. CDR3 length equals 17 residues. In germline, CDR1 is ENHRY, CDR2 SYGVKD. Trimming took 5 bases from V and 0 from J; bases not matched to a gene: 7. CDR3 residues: CAISSRLAGLSTDTQYF. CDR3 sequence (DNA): TGTGCCATCAGTAGTAGACTAGCGGGACTTAGCACAGATACGCAGTATTTT.

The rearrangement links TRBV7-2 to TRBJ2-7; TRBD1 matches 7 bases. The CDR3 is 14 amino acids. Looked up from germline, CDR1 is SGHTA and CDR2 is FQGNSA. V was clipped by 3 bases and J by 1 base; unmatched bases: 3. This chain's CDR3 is CASSFGQASYEQYF. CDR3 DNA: TGTGCCAGCAGCTTTGGACAGGCTTCCTACGAGCAGTACTTC.